These T cell receptor beta chains were read from a single sample in a study of blood T cells in healthy people across ages. A single record per CDR3 protein comes from TCRdb applying MiXCR to the 5' RACE reads. Altogether about 930,000 distinct CDR3 sequences are present, about 28% being singletons, with the ten largest covering roughly a tenth. These same data were also listed under a study on T cells of mothers and their children.

Sample: blood. These receptors all stem from a woman in her 40s in good health. CDR3s include the opening cysteine and the closing phenylalanine or tryptophan. Fields, in order: clone size, D gene, V gene, J gene, CDR3 protein, CDR3 DNA. A D gene is named only where the DNA matches it firmly. The size of a clone is reported for some rows only, either as once, few or many, or as a class for expanded clones.

clone_size: .; d_call: TRBD2; v_call: TRBV7-2; j_call: TRBJ2-7; cdr3_aa: CASRPTWTSGGSEQYF; cdr3_nt: TGTGCCAGCCGCCCGACGTGGACTAGCGGTGGGAGTGAGCAGTACTTC
clone_size: many; d_call: .; v_call: TRBV7-2; j_call: TRBJ2-6; cdr3_aa: CASSLYGARQRVSGANVLTF; cdr3_nt: TGTGCCAGCAGCTTATACGGGGCTCGACAGAGAGTCTCTGGGGCCAACGTCCTGACTTTC
clone_size: few; d_call: .; v_call: TRBV3-1; j_call: TRBJ2-3; cdr3_aa: CASSARGKSKTDTQYF; cdr3_nt: TGTGCCAGCAGCGCCCGGGGTAAGTCGAAGACAGATACGCAGTATTTT
clone_size: many; d_call: TRBD1; v_call: TRBV20-1; j_call: TRBJ2-7; cdr3_aa: CSARNPGQSSYEQYF; cdr3_nt: TGCAGTGCTAGGAACCCGGGACAGAGCTCCTATGAGCAGTACTTC
clone_size: few; d_call: TRBD2; v_call: TRBV29-1; j_call: TRBJ2-7; cdr3_aa: CSVGGGLSYEQYF; cdr3_nt: TGCAGCGTTGGGGGGGGACTTTCCTACGAGCAGTACTTC
clone_size: many; d_call: TRBD2; v_call: TRBV7-9; j_call: TRBJ2-1; cdr3_aa: CASSLPGGDQHNEQFF; cdr3_nt: TGTGCCAGCAGCCTACCTGGGGGGGATCAACACAATGAGCAGTTCTTC
clone_size: many; d_call: TRBD1; v_call: TRBV29-1; j_call: TRBJ1-2; cdr3_aa: CSGETGVNGYTF; cdr3_nt: TGCAGCGGCGAGACAGGGGTGAATGGCTACACCTTC
clone_size: many; d_call: TRBD2; v_call: TRBV6-4; j_call: TRBJ2-1; cdr3_aa: CASSEAAGGQGEQFF; cdr3_nt: TGTGCCAGCAGTGAAGCAGCGGGGGGGCAAGGTGAGCAGTTCTTC
clone_size: .; d_call: .; v_call: TRBV28; j_call: TRBJ2-3; cdr3_aa: CASSTPGQRTDTQYF; cdr3_nt: TGTGCCAGCAGTACTCCGGGACAACGCACAGATACGCAGTATTTT
clone_size: .; d_call: .; v_call: TRBV7-3; j_call: TRBJ2-1; cdr3_aa: CASSPTGTVINNEQFF; cdr3_nt: TGTGCCAGCAGCCCTACCGGGACGGTGATTAACAATGAGCAGTTCTTC
clone_size: .; d_call: TRBD1; v_call: TRBV11-1; j_call: TRBJ1-2; cdr3_aa: CASSPGTEQGYTF; cdr3_nt: TGTGCCAGCAGCCCGGGGACAGAACAAGGCTACACCTTC
clone_size: many; d_call: .; v_call: TRBV5-1; j_call: TRBJ2-1; cdr3_aa: CASSLGGSASSYNEQFF; cdr3_nt: TGCGCCAGCAGCTTGGGTGGTAGCGCGAGCTCCTACAATGAGCAGTTCTTC
clone_size: few; d_call: .; v_call: TRBV12-3/TRBV12-4; j_call: TRBJ2-1; cdr3_aa: CAGSFLSNEQFF; cdr3_nt: TGTGCCGGCAGTTTCCTCTCCAATGAGCAGTTCTTC
clone_size: few; d_call: TRBD1; v_call: TRBV3-1; j_call: TRBJ1-1; cdr3_aa: CASRQGSRTEAFF; cdr3_nt: TGTGCCAGCCGACAGGGGAGTCGCACTGAAGCTTTCTTT
clone_size: few; d_call: .; v_call: TRBV3-1; j_call: TRBJ2-7; cdr3_aa: CASSQEVSVPYEQYF; cdr3_nt: TGTGCCAGCAGCCAAGAAGTATCAGTTCCTTACGAGCAGTACTTC
clone_size: .; d_call: .; v_call: TRBV18; j_call: TRBJ2-7; cdr3_aa: CASSPPRARGEQYF; cdr3_nt: TGTGCCAGCTCACCACCCCGGGCCCGGGGCGAGCAGTACTTC
clone_size: few; d_call: .; v_call: TRBV7-2; j_call: TRBJ2-7; cdr3_aa: CASIPRSYEQYF; cdr3_nt: TGTGCCAGCATCCCTCGTTCCTACGAGCAGTACTTC
clone_size: few; d_call: TRBD1; v_call: TRBV6-6; j_call: TRBJ1-2; cdr3_aa: CASSDARQGDYGYTF; cdr3_nt: TGTGCCAGCAGTGACGCCCGACAGGGGGACTATGGCTACACCTTC
clone_size: few; d_call: .; v_call: TRBV7-2; j_call: TRBJ2-1; cdr3_aa: CASSLELGRIHEQFF; cdr3_nt: TGTGCCAGCAGCTTAGAGTTGGGCAGGATCCATGAGCAGTTCTTC
clone_size: .; d_call: .; v_call: TRBV18; j_call: TRBJ2-7; cdr3_aa: CASSPRQDRYEQYF; cdr3_nt: TGTGCCAGCTCACCACGGCAGGACCGCTACGAGCAGTACTTC
clone_size: many; d_call: TRBD2; v_call: TRBV5-5; j_call: TRBJ2-7; cdr3_aa: CASSWEGGDEQYF; cdr3_nt: TGTGCCAGCAGTTGGGAGGGCGGCGACGAGCAGTACTTC
clone_size: .; d_call: .; v_call: TRBV5-1; j_call: TRBJ1-1; cdr3_aa: CASSAETGNTEAFF; cdr3_nt: TGCGCCAGCAGCGCCGAGACAGGGAACACTGAAGCTTTCTTT
clone_size: .; d_call: TRBD1; v_call: TRBV2; j_call: TRBJ2-2; cdr3_aa: CASSEQRQGSTGELFF; cdr3_nt: TGTGCCAGCAGTGAACAGAGACAGGGAAGTACCGGGGAGCTGTTTTTT
clone_size: .; d_call: .; v_call: TRBV5-1; j_call: TRBJ1-1; cdr3_aa: CASSLRANGMSTEAFF; cdr3_nt: TGCGCCAGCAGCTTGCGGGCAAACGGGATGAGCACTGAAGCTTTCTTT
clone_size: few; d_call: .; v_call: TRBV10-3; j_call: TRBJ2-7; cdr3_aa: CAISDHLTYEQYF; cdr3_nt: TGTGCCATCAGTGATCACCTGACCTACGAGCAGTACTTC
clone_size: few; d_call: .; v_call: TRBV4-1; j_call: TRBJ2-1; cdr3_aa: CASSQGSGTAYEQFF; cdr3_nt: TGCGCCAGCAGCCAAGGATCCGGAACGGCCTATGAGCAGTTCTTC
clone_size: many; d_call: TRBD1; v_call: TRBV20-1; j_call: TRBJ1-2; cdr3_aa: CSAKPQGGLSGYTF; cdr3_nt: TGCAGTGCGAAACCACAGGGGGGGTTGAGTGGCTACACCTTC
clone_size: .; d_call: .; v_call: TRBV15; j_call: TRBJ2-5; cdr3_aa: CATSSYYGQETQYF; cdr3_nt: TGTGCCACCAGCAGTTATTACGGACAAGAGACCCAGTACTTC
clone_size: once; d_call: .; v_call: TRBV7-2; j_call: TRBJ2-7; cdr3_aa: CASSLPGQPIEQYF; cdr3_nt: TGTGCCAGCAGCCTCCCCGGACAGCCAATCGAGCAGTACTTC
clone_size: .; d_call: TRBD1; v_call: TRBV7-2; j_call: TRBJ2-5; cdr3_aa: CARSWDSRETQYF; cdr3_nt: TGTGCCCGCAGCTGGGACAGCCGGGAGACCCAGTACTTC
clone_size: many; d_call: .; v_call: TRBV29-1; j_call: TRBJ1-1; cdr3_aa: CSVPTIKGPNTEAFF; cdr3_nt: TGCAGCGTCCCAACGATTAAGGGTCCGAACACTGAAGCTTTCTTT
clone_size: many; d_call: TRBD2; v_call: TRBV5-1; j_call: TRBJ2-5; cdr3_aa: CASSPSAGAGIQETQYF; cdr3_nt: TGCGCCAGCAGCCCGTCAGCGGGGGCCGGAATCCAAGAGACCCAGTACTTC
clone_size: few; d_call: TRBD1; v_call: TRBV9; j_call: TRBJ1-2; cdr3_aa: CASSKDRGDYGYTF; cdr3_nt: TGTGCCAGCAGTAAGGACAGGGGGGACTATGGCTACACCTTC
clone_size: many; d_call: TRBD2; v_call: TRBV28; j_call: TRBJ2-7; cdr3_aa: CASSLAGDEYYEQYF; cdr3_nt: TGTGCCAGCAGTTTAGCGGGGGACGAATACTACGAGCAGTACTTC
clone_size: many; d_call: TRBD1; v_call: TRBV7-8; j_call: TRBJ2-1; cdr3_aa: CASSPGGAKEQFF; cdr3_nt: TGTGCCAGCAGCCCAGGGGGAGCTAAGGAGCAGTTCTTC
clone_size: many; d_call: TRBD1; v_call: TRBV7-2; j_call: TRBJ2-7; cdr3_aa: CASSLEGTGTYEQYF; cdr3_nt: TGTGCCAGCAGTTTAGAAGGGACAGGGACCTACGAGCAGTACTTC
clone_size: .; d_call: .; v_call: TRBV12-3/TRBV12-4; j_call: TRBJ2-7; cdr3_aa: CASTPGIWTAISYEQYF; cdr3_nt: TGTGCCAGCACCCCAGGTATTTGGACAGCGATCTCCTACGAGCAGTACTTC
clone_size: many; d_call: TRBD1; v_call: TRBV20-1; j_call: TRBJ1-2; cdr3_aa: CSAAGKQGDHFYGYTF; cdr3_nt: TGCAGTGCGGCCGGAAAGCAGGGGGACCATTTCTATGGCTACACCTTC
clone_size: few; d_call: TRBD1; v_call: TRBV5-1; j_call: TRBJ2-1; cdr3_aa: CASSPGQGTPNEQFF; cdr3_nt: TGCGCCAGCAGCCCGGGACAGGGAACACCCAATGAGCAGTTCTTC
clone_size: .; d_call: .; v_call: TRBV7-3; j_call: TRBJ1-2; cdr3_aa: CASSFQSDPHGYTF; cdr3_nt: TGTGCCAGCAGCTTCCAATCAGACCCCCATGGCTACACCTTC
clone_size: many; d_call: .; v_call: TRBV7-2; j_call: TRBJ2-1; cdr3_aa: CASSFRQYQPYNEQFF; cdr3_nt: TGTGCCAGCAGCTTTCGACAGTACCAACCCTACAATGAGCAGTTCTTC
clone_size: .; d_call: TRBD2; v_call: TRBV10-3; j_call: TRBJ2-7; cdr3_aa: CAISDGAGGAYEQYF; cdr3_nt: TGTGCCATCAGTGATGGGGCGGGGGGAGCCTACGAGCAGTACTTC